The next 24 T cell receptor beta chains were all read from a single sample in a study of blood T cell repertoires in COVID-19 (dated by TCRdb to about 2020). Library preparation employed the immunoSEQ multiplex PCR assay. TCRdb stores this immuneACCESS table with in-frame sequences only. Part of the clones is absent; in the studies checked, under half of the shortfall reflects unresolved V genes, and no reason is known for the rest. This sample gives hundreds of thousands of clones in total; about 85% of them show up just once. In total, the top ten clones hold 1.5% to 2% of the sample. Specimen: PBMCs or T cells enriched from blood (not recorded which). The receptors shown here come from a woman aged 25 to 39 who had been exposed to COVID-19.

The V and J genes are TRBV4-1 and TRBJ1-2; D is undetermined. There are 13 residues in the CDR3. CDR1 and CDR2 from the germline V gene are MGHRA and YSYEKL. V lost 5 bases to trimming and J lost 7 bases, with 14 bases between them. The CDR3 protein is CASSEVSLSGYTF. The CDR3 nucleotides read TGCGCCAGCAGCGAAGTATCGCTATCTGGCTACACCTTC.

This clone was observed a handful of times. The junction departs from the called germline gene at one end, perhaps through a read error. This rearrangement joins TRBV3-1 (or the pseudogene TRBV3-2) to TRBJ2-1, with 7 nucleotides matching TRBD2. The CDR3 length is 18 residues. Germline CDR1 LGHDT, CDR2 YNNKEL (reference sequence). The CDR3 loop reads CASSKDIRRGIHYNEQFF. CDR3 nucleotide sequence: TGTGCCAGCAGCAAAGACATTCGGCGGGGGATTCATTACAATGAGCAGTTCTTC.

The chain links TRBV4-3 to TRBJ2-1; TRBD1 matches 10 bases. The V gene end was trimmed by 0 bases and the J gene end by 5 bases; junction bases not matched to a gene: 4. The CDR3 extends over 16 amino acids. Per the germline V gene, CDR1 is LGHNA and CDR2 is YSLEER. CDR3: CASSQDPTGGNNEQFF. The CDR3 bases are TGCGCCAGCAGCCAAGATCCGACAGGGGGCAACAATGAGCAGTTCTTC.

The CDR3: CASSQGTSASYEQYF. In DNA, the CDR3 is TGTGCCAGCAGCCAAGGAACTAGCGCATCCTACGAGCAGTACTTC. The rearrangement links TRBV7-6 to TRBJ2-7; 7 bases map to TRBD2. This CDR3 region has 15 residues. From germline, CDR1 is SGHVS and CDR2 FNYEAQ. V trimming: 5 bases; J trimming: 1 base; junction bases outside the gene matches: 8.

This clone appeared a single time. The V call is TRBV2, the J call TRBJ2-3; TRBD2 agrees at 8 bases. The CDR3 loop spans 16 amino acids. Per germline, CDR1 SNHLY and CDR2 FYNNEI. The V gene end was trimmed by 1 base and the J gene end by 2 bases; junction bases not matched to a gene: 5. CDR3 nucleotides: TGTGCCAGCAGTGAAGGGGTAGCGGGGTCCACAGATACGCAGTATTTT. Amino acids: CASSEGVAGSTDTQYF.

The chain is built from TRBV28 and TRBJ2-1; D might be TRBD2 (5 bases). The CDR3 loop spans 15 amino acids. The germline V gene encodes CDR1 MDHEN and CDR2 SYDVKM. V lost 3 bases to trimming and J lost 4 bases, with 13 bases between them. CDR3 nucleotide sequence: TGTGCCAGCAGTTTGGTAGCGATCGGGTACAATGAGCAGTTCTTC. This codes for CASSLVAIGYNEQFF.

The chain uses TRBV25-1 and TRBJ2-3; TRBD2 aligns across 12 bases. Germline V gives CDR1 MGHDK, CDR2 SYGVNS. The V and J ends lost 6 bases and 3 bases, in that order; junction bases with no gene match: 1. The length of the CDR3 is 14 residues. This chain's CDR3 is CASSGTSGTDTQYF. CDR3 nucleotides: TGTGCCAGCAGCGGGACTAGCGGGACAGATACGCAGTATTTT.

V gene TRBV7-2 combines with J gene TRBJ2-2; D not certain. Germline V CDR1 and CDR2: SGHTA, FQGNSA. Trimming took 5 bases from V and 6 from J, leaving 13 bases between them. This CDR3 spans 14 amino acids. The CDR3 loop is CASSPRLSAGELFF. The CDR3 DNA follows: TGTGCCAGCAGCCCCAGGTTATCGGCCGGGGAGCTGTTTTTT.

CDR3 in amino acids: CASSLTSGSGETQYF. The CDR3 DNA reads TGTGCCAGCAGTTTAACTAGCGGGAGTGGGGAGACCCAGTACTTC. The chain has TRBV7-9 and TRBJ2-5, with 11 bases fitting TRBD2. The germline CDR1 and CDR2 sequences are SEHNR and FQNEAQ (reference sequence). CDR3 length equals 15 residues. V lost 6 bases to trimming and J lost 5 bases; unmatched junction nucleotides: 8.

In its sample, this clone was seen a few times. The chain uses TRBV7-2 and TRBJ2-2; 9 positions match TRBD2. The CDR3 loop spans 15 amino acids. Per germline, CDR1 SGHTA and CDR2 FQGNSA. Unmatched junction bases numbered 3, after V lost 6 bases and J lost 1 base. DNA for the CDR3: TGTGCCAGCAGTTCGACTAGCGGGAACACCGGGGAGCTGTTTTTT. This encodes CASSSTSGNTGELFF.

This chain uses TRBV2 with TRBJ2-5; 7 bases agree with TRBD2. Germline lookup yields CDR1 SNHLY and CDR2 FYNNEI. This CDR3 has 14 amino acids. Losses at the gene ends were 5 bases for V and 5 bases for J; bases not matched to a gene: 8. The CDR3 DNA reads TGTGCCAGCAGTAACCGACTAGCACCTGAGACCCAGTACTTC. Its protein is CASSNRLAPETQYF.

This rearrangement joins TRBV27 to TRBJ2-2; 9 bases match TRBD2. The germline CDR1 and CDR2 sequences are MNHEY and SMNVEV (reference sequence). V gave up 3 bases and J gave up 5 bases; unmatched junction bases: 4. This CDR3 comprises 15 residues. In DNA form, the CDR3 reads TGTGCCAGCAGTTTTAGAACTAGCGGGACCGGGGAGCTGTTTTTT. Protein: CASSFRTSGTGELFF.

The V call is TRBV30, the J call TRBJ2-5, with 7 bases aligning to TRBD2. The germline gives CDR1 GTSNPN, CDR2 SVGIG (reference sequence). The CDR3 is 14 amino acids. The V segment lost 0 bases and the J segment 5 bases; nucleotides outside the gene matches: 6. This CDR3 is CAWSVAGRRETQYF. CDR3 nucleotide sequence: TGTGCCTGGAGTGTAGCGGGGCGTAGGGAGACCCAGTACTTC.

The rearrangement links TRBV7-2 to TRBJ1-1, with 9 bases aligning to TRBD1. V dropped 5 bases and J dropped 5; count of bases not matched to a gene: 6. The CDR3 extends over 14 amino acids. Germline lookup yields CDR1 SGHTA and CDR2 FQGNSA. The CDR3 DNA sequence: TGTGCCAGCAGCGCAACAGGGGGCTCGACTGAAGCTTTCTTT. This translates into CASSATGGSTEAFF.

The rearrangement joins TRBV7-2 to TRBJ1-1; D unclear. The germline V gene encodes CDR1 SGHTA and CDR2 FQGNSA. The V gene lost 5 bases and the J gene lost 8 bases, with 18 bases spanning the gap. This CDR3 spans 14 amino acids. The CDR3: CASSPSGPPREAFF. The CDR3 region has the DNA TGTGCCAGCAGCCCGAGCGGACCCCCCAGGGAAGCTTTCTTT.

V is TRBV27 and J is TRBJ2-5, with TRBD2 identical over 9 bases. V lost 2 bases and J lost 5; bases outside the gene matches: 6. Germline CDR1 reads MNHEY; CDR2 reads SMNVEV (reference sequence). This CDR3 contains 15 residues. The CDR3 region is CASSLDVAGGETQYF. The CDR3 DNA follows: TGTGCCAGCAGTTTAGATGTGGCGGGGGGGGAGACCCAGTACTTC.

In nucleotides, the CDR3 is TGTGCCAGCAATTTACAGGGAGCCTATGGCTACACCTTC. Residues: CASNLQGAYGYTF. This chain links TRBV2 with TRBJ1-2; TRBD1 is a possible D gene (6 bases). Per germline, CDR1 SNHLY and CDR2 FYNNEI. Between the trimmed V and J ends, which lost 7 bases and 4 bases, there was a span of 13 bases. The length of the CDR3 is 13 residues.

The chain joins TRBV5-4 to TRBJ1-2; 10 bases agree with TRBD1. In germline, CDR1 is SGHNT, CDR2 YYREEE (reference sequence). V lost 3 bases, J lost 4 bases, and 9 bases stayed unmatched. The CDR3 covers 16 residues. CDR3 sequence: CASSSEGQGGRYGYTF. CDR3 bases: TGTGCCAGCAGCTCAGAAGGACAGGGGGGTCGCTATGGCTACACCTTC.

This sequence joins TRBV15 and TRBJ2-1, with 12 bases that match TRBD2. J was trimmed by 6 bases and V by 5 bases; bases with no gene match: 8. The CDR3 extends over 16 amino acids. Germline CDR1 LNHNV, CDR2 YYDKDF (reference sequence). CDR3 region: CATSDRLAGGPNEQFF. In DNA, the CDR3 is TGTGCCACCAGCGATCGGCTAGCGGGGGGGCCCAATGAGCAGTTCTTC.

There are a few counts of this clone. The rearrangement links TRBV28 to TRBJ2-4; tentative D call: TRBD1 (6 bases). Germline CDR1 MDHEN, CDR2 SYDVKM. V was pared by 5 bases and J by 5 bases, with 10 bases between. The CDR3 covers 13 residues. CDR3 nucleotides: TGTGCCAGCAGTCGGACAGTTGAAAACATTCAGTACTTC. As protein: CASSRTVENIQYF.

The chain is built from TRBV30 and TRBJ1-2; the D is unclear. Germline V gives CDR1 GTSNPN, CDR2 SVGIG (reference sequence). The germline V and J ends were trimmed by 3 bases and 1 base, with 6 bases remaining between them. The CDR3 has 12 amino acids. The DNA of the CDR3 is TGTGCCTGGAGGAGCTATAACTATGGCTACACCTTC. Its protein is CAWRSYNYGYTF. The full variable domain, in which reference TRBV30 and TRBJ1-2 provide the parts outside the CDR3, is SQTIHQWPATLVQPVGSPLSLECTVEGTSNPNLYWYRQAAGRGLQLLFYSVGIGQISSEVPQNLSASRPQDRQFILSSKKLLLSDSGFYLCAWRSYNYGYTFGSGTRLTVV.

This clone was detected a few times. The chain links TRBV5-4 to TRBJ2-5, with 8 positions matching TRBD2. Per germline, CDR1 SGHNT and CDR2 YYREEE (reference sequence). The CDR3 is made up of 14 amino acids. V dropped 0 bases and J dropped 2; count of bases not matched to a gene: 0. Here the CDR3 reads CASSLGLAQETQYF. The CDR3 nucleotides read TGTGCCAGCAGCTTGGGACTAGCGCAAGAGACCCAGTACTTC. The full variable domain, its missing parts supplied by reference TRBV5-4 and TRBJ2-5, is ETGVTQSPTHLIKTRGQQVTLRCSSQSGHNTVSWYQQALGQGPQFIFQYYREEENGRGNFPPRFSGLQFPNYSSELNVNALELDDSALYLCASSLGLAQETQYFGPGTRLLVL.

For this clone: The junction does not match germline at one end; this may be a read error. V gene TRBV7-2 combines with J gene TRBJ1-1; D is undetermined. From germline, CDR1 is SGHTA and CDR2 FQGNSA. This CDR3 has 15 residues. The CDR3 DNA sequence: TGTGCCAGCAGCTTAAAGGCCGGACTGAACGCTGAAGCTTTCTTT. It translates to CASSLKAGLNAEAFF.

V gene TRBV28 combines with J gene TRBJ2-5, with D possibly TRBD1 on 6 matching bases. This CDR3 has 14 amino acids. Per the germline V gene, CDR1 is MDHEN and CDR2 is SYDVKM. Between the trimmed V and J ends, which lost 5 bases and 7 bases, there was a span of 17 bases. The CDR3 DNA reads TGTGCCAGCAGTCCGGAGACAGGCATTCGGACCCAGTACTTC. Its protein product is CASSPETGIRTQYF.